This TCR beta chain is drawn from a study of T cell responses to AZD1222 COVID-19 vaccine. Whole-study findings and limits: There were vaccine-associated CD4 TCRs across spike, dominant at 160-218 and 743-854.

Clones were sequenced by immunoSEQ multiplex PCR, and TCRdb holds only the in-frame ones, with some missing. There are about 150,000 clones in the sample; about nine tenths occur only once, and around 2.3% lies in the top ten. To note about this clone: Its antigen remains unknown.

Trimming at V came to 1 base and at J to 2 bases, leaving 7 bases not matched to a gene. Germline V lookup: CDR1 LGHDT, CDR2 YNNKEL (reference sequence). The CDR3 contains 17 residues. This rearrangement joins TRBV3-1 (or the pseudogene TRBV3-2) to TRBJ2-1, with 8 bases lining up with TRBD2. The specimen was peripheral blood, collected on day 0 of AZD1222 vaccination. The receptor was isolated from an adult in good health. The CDR3 reads CASSQANGRDPYNEQFF. The CDR3 nucleotides are TGTGCCAGCAGCCAAGCGAACGGGAGGGATCCCTACAATGAGCAGTTCTTC.